These 9 T cell receptor beta chains came from one sample sequenced in a study of blood T cell repertoires in COVID-19. TCRdb keeps only in-frame clones here, not all; method: immunoSEQ multiplex PCR. The table has around 250,000 clones, over 80% seen once; the top ten hold roughly 4.3%. The specimen sequenced was PBMCs or T cells enriched from blood (not recorded which). The origin of the receptors is a woman aged 25 to 39 with acute COVID-19.

V usage is TRBV24-1 and J usage is TRBJ2-3, with a weak D call TRBD1 (6 bases). This CDR3 is 15 amino acids long. Trimming pared 3 bases from V and 0 bases from J, leaving 9 bases between. Germline CDR1 and CDR2: KGHDR and SFDVKD. DNA of the CDR3: TGTGCCACCAGTGATAACAGGGCTAGCACAGATACGCAGTATTTT. Translation: CATSDNRASTDTQYF.

The chain joins TRBV29-1 to TRBJ1-3; D unresolved. There are 14 residues in the CDR3. Between the trimmed V and J ends, which lost 6 bases and 4 bases, there was a span of 16 bases. In germline, CDR1 is SQVTM, CDR2 ANQGSEA. The CDR3 region has the DNA TGCAGCGTGAGGGCCTCACTCAAAGGAAACACCATATATTTT. This codes for CSVRASLKGNTIYF. Complete variable domain (other parts from reference TRBV29-1 and TRBJ1-3): SAVISQKPSRDICQRGTSLTIQCQVDSQVTMMFWYRQQPGQSLTLIATANQGSEATYESGFVIDKFPISRPNLTFSTLTVSNMSPEDSSIYLCSVRASLKGNTIYFGEGSWLTVV.

The V gene is TRBV19, the J gene TRBJ2-3, with 7 bases that match TRBD2. J lost 2 bases, V lost 10 bases, and 12 bases had no gene match. There are 15 residues in the CDR3. Germline V gene sequence: CDR1 LNHDA, CDR2 SQIVND (reference sequence). The CDR3 protein is CATKLAETFTDTQYF. The CDR3 nucleotides read TGTGCCACCAAGCTAGCGGAGACCTTCACAGATACGCAGTATTTT.

The genes are TRBV11-2 and TRBJ1-1; TRBD1 aligns across 10 bases. V shed 5 bases, J shed 5 bases, and the junction held 8 bases outside the gene matches. The V gene's germline CDR1 is SGHAT and CDR2 FQNNGV. The CDR3 covers 15 residues. This CDR3 is CASSGLGQGRTEAFF. The CDR3, as DNA: TGTGCCAGCAGCGGGCTGGGACAGGGGCGGACTGAAGCTTTCTTT.

Here the CDR3 reads CASGTTHQPQHF. The CDR3 DNA is TGTGCCAGTGGGACAACCCATCAGCCCCAGCATTTT. The chain recombines TRBV28 with TRBJ1-5, with a possible D match to TRBD1 (6 bases). With 9 bases removed from V and 5 bases from J, the gap between germline ends came to 11 bases. The length of the CDR3 is 12 residues. The germline gives CDR1 MDHEN, CDR2 SYDVKM.

The V and J genes are TRBV11-2 and TRBJ1-1, with TRBD1 as a possible D gene (5 bases). This CDR3 contains 14 residues. CDR1 is SGHAT and CDR2 is FQNNGV in the germline V gene. V lost 5 bases and J lost 2, with 12 bases in between. The CDR3 sequence: CASSRGGGNTEAFF. The CDR3 DNA sequence: TGTGCCAGCAGCCGGGGCGGGGGTAACACTGAAGCTTTCTTT.

The chain couples TRBV4-1 to TRBJ2-1; D is possibly TRBD2 (5 bases). The CDR3 spans 16 residues. The germline gives CDR1 MGHRA, CDR2 YSYEKL. V lost 4 bases, J lost 0 bases, and 13 bases lay in between. The CDR3 nucleotides are TGCGCCAGCAGCCTTGGACTTTCCAGCTCCTACAATGAGCAGTTCTTC. It encodes CASSLGLSSSYNEQFF.

V usage is TRBV29-1 and J usage is TRBJ2-7; 9 bases fit TRBD1. V lost 1 base, J lost 5 bases, and 0 bases stayed unmatched. CDR1 and CDR2 (germline): SQVTM, ANQGSEA. The CDR3 contains 12 residues. CDR3 bases: TGCAGCGTTGAAGGGACAGGGGACGAGCAGTACTTC. Translation gives CSVEGTGDEQYF.

This clone was picked up one time. One end of the junction does not line up with germline, which may come from a read error. The rearrangement uses TRBV2 and TRBJ2-2, with TRBD2 as a possible D gene (5 bases). Looked up from germline, CDR1 is SNHLY and CDR2 is FYNNEI. The CDR3 loop spans 15 amino acids. Here the CDR3 DNA reads TGTGCCAGCAGTAAAGCGGAGATGAACACCGGGGAGCTGTTTTTT. Translating it yields CASSKAEMNTGELFF.